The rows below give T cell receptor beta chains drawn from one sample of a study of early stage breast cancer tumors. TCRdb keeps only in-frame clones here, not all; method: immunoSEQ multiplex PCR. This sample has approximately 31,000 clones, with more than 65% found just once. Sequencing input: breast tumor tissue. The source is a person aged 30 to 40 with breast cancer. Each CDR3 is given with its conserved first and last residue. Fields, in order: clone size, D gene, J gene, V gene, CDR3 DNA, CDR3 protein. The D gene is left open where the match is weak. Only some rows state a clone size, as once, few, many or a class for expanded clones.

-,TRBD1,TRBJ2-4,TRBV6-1,TGTGCCAGCAGTGATTTCAGGGACAGCCGGGGAAACATTCAGTACTTC,CASSDFRDSRGNIQYF
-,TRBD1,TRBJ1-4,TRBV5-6,TGTGCCAGCAGCTTTGGGACAGGCGGGGCTAATGAAAAACTGTTTTTT,CASSFGTGGANEKLFF
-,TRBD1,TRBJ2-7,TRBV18,TGTGCCAGCTCAGGGACAGACTACGAGCAGTACTTC,CASSGTDYEQYF
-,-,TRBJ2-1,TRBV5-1,TGCGCCAGCGCACGTAGCGCTGGCAACAATGAGCAGTTCTTC,CASARSAGNNEQFF
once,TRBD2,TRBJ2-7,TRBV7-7,TGTGCTAGCAGCTTTGGGTCCCGGGGACTATACGAGCAGTACTTC,CASSFGSRGLYEQYF
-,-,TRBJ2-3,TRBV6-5,TGTGCCAGCAGCCGAGACACCGGAAACACAGATACGCAGTATTTT,CASSRDTGNTDTQYF
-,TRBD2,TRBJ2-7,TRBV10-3,TGTGCCATCAGTGAGTCGGGGAGGGGACTTTATTTTTTC,CAISESGRGLYFF
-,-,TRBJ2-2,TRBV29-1,TGCAGCGCCAGGGACCTGAACACCGGGGAGCTGTTTTTT,CSARDLNTGELFF
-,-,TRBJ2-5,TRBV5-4,TGTGCCAGCAGCTCTCGGGACGATTGGGAGACCCAGTACTTC,CASSSRDDWETQYF
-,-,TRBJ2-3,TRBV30,TGTGCCTGGACCCAGGATAGCGGCCCAACTAGCACAGATACGCAGTATTTT,CAWTQDSGPTSTDTQYF
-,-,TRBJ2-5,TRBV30,TGTGCCTGGAGTGTCCGGACACATGGGGACCAAGAGACCCAGTACTTC,CAWSVRTHGDQETQYF
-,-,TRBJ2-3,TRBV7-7,TGTGCTAGCAGCTTAGCGACCACAGATACGCAGTATTTT,CASSLATTDTQYF
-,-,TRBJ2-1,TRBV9,TGTGCCAGCAGCGTAGAAGTGGGACCTGGGTCCTACAATGAGCAGTTCTTC,CASSVEVGPGSYNEQFF
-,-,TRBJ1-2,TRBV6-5,TGTGCCAGCAGTCGTCGGACGGAAGAGTATGGCTACACCTTC,CASSRRTEEYGYTF
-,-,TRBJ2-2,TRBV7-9,TGTGCCAGCAGCTTAGTTGAGGCCGGCGGGGAGCTGTTTTTT,CASSLVEAGGELFF
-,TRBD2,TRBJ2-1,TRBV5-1,TGCGCCAGCAGCTTGTATTCCTTAGCGGGCAATGAGCAGTTCTTC,CASSLYSLAGNEQFF